The rows below give T cell receptor beta chains drawn from one sample of a study of cytomegalovirus exposure and HLA in healthy donors. The table came from immunoSEQ multiplex PCR; TCRdb's copy has only in-frame clones and leaves some out. The listing contains approximately 120,000 clones. Source material: PBMCs. These receptors all stem from a man aged 30 to 39 in good health and CMV-seronegative. Each CDR3 is given with its conserved first and last residue. Each record gives: V gene, J gene, clone size, D gene, CDR3 protein, CDR3 DNA. A D gene is named only where the DNA matches it firmly. Expanded clones get a size class; other rows say once, few or many, or leave the size out.

>TRBV19|TRBJ1-5|NA|NA
CASNRGAQGNQPQHF
TGTGCCAGTAATCGGGGGGCGCAGGGCAATCAGCCCCAGCATTTT
>TRBV7-3|TRBJ2-1|NA|TRBD2
CASSLTSGDHEQFF
TGTGCCAGCAGCTTGACTAGCGGGGACCATGAGCAGTTCTTC
>TRBV4-2|TRBJ2-3|NA|TRBD2
CASSPREGVRVTDTQYF
TGTGCCAGCAGCCCAAGGGAGGGAGTAAGGGTTACAGATACGCAGTATTTT
>TRBV19|TRBJ2-7|NA|TRBD2
CASRGTSGRNSEQYF
TGTGCCAGCCGGGGGACTAGCGGGAGGAACAGCGAGCAGTACTTC
>TRBV11-3|TRBJ1-1|NA|NA
CASSLGSGNTEAFF
TGTGCCAGCAGCTTAGGTTCAGGGAACACTGAAGCTTTCTTT
>TRBV5-1|TRBJ1-1|NA|NA
CASSPETFEDTEAFF
TGCGCCAGCAGCCCGGAGACTTTTGAAGACACTGAAGCTTTCTTT
>TRBV7-9|TRBJ2-7|NA|NA
CASSFTGTLLGEQYF
TGTGCCAGCAGCTTCACCGGGACACTTCTGGGCGAGCAGTACTTC
>TRBV19|TRBJ1-6|NA|NA
CASSMAGGNSPLHF
TGTGCCAGTAGTATGGCAGGAGGGAATTCACCCCTCCACTTT
>TRBV10-3|TRBJ1-6|NA|NA
CAIRGGSSYNSPLHF
TGTGCCATCAGAGGAGGGAGCTCCTATAATTCACCCCTCCACTTT
>TRBV27|TRBJ1-4|NA|NA
CASSFTQGWTNEKLFF
TGTGCCAGCAGTTTCACTCAGGGGTGGACTAATGAAAAACTGTTTTTT
>TRBV28|TRBJ2-7|NA|NA
CASSFESGWPYEQYF
TGTGCCAGCAGTTTCGAGTCCGGGTGGCCCTACGAGCAGTACTTC
>TRBV6-1|TRBJ2-7|NA|NA
CASSEQPQGQLGNEQYF
TGTGCCAGCAGTGAACAGCCCCAAGGACAGCTTGGCAACGAGCAGTACTTC
>TRBV5-1|TRBJ2-4|NA|TRBD2
CASSPGLAGESKNIQYF
TGCGCCAGCAGCCCGGGACTAGCGGGAGAGTCCAAAAACATTCAGTACTTC
>TRBV7-2|TRBJ2-7|NA|TRBD1
CASSYRGVSYEQYF
TGTGCCAGCAGCTACAGGGGGGTATCCTACGAGCAGTACTTC
>TRBV7-9|TRBJ1-1|NA|NA
CASSLAGSGTKAEAFF
TGTGCCAGCAGCTTAGCAGGGTCAGGGACTAAAGCTGAAGCTTTCTTT
>TRBV5-1|TRBJ2-5|NA|NA
CASSESDRQETQYF
TGCGCCAGCAGCGAGTCGGACAGACAAGAGACCCAGTACTTC
>TRBV5-1|TRBJ2-1|NA|NA
CASSYFTRSAYNEQFF
TGCGCCAGCAGCTACTTTACCCGGAGCGCCTACAATGAGCAGTTCTTC
>TRBV5-1|TRBJ2-3|NA|TRBD2
CASSYTSGRGTDTQYF
TGCGCCAGCAGCTATACTAGCGGGAGAGGGACAGATACGCAGTATTTT
>TRBV27|TRBJ1-2|NA|NA
CATSREGYGYTF
TGTGCCACCTCCCGGGAGGGCTATGGCTACACCTTC
>TRBV28|TRBJ2-5|NA|TRBD1
CASSLEGTGGAIQETQYF
TGTGCCAGCAGTTTGGAAGGGACAGGGGGAGCTATTCAAGAGACCCAGTACTTC
>TRBV15|TRBJ1-3|NA|TRBD1
CATSRDRDREAIYF
TGTGCCACCAGCAGAGACCGGGACAGGGAGGCAATATATTTT
>TRBV6-4|TRBJ2-3|NA|TRBD1
CASDNGQGGVGTQYF
TGTGCCAGCGATAACGGACAGGGAGGAGTGGGTACGCAGTATTTT
>TRBV7-7|TRBJ2-1|NA|NA
CASSRGTEDGQFF
TGTGCCAGCAGCCGCGGGACTGAAGATGGGCAGTTCTTC
>TRBV30|TRBJ1-1|NA|TRBD1
CAWSVGYGTGRTEAFF
TGTGCCTGGAGTGTAGGGTACGGGACAGGGAGGACTGAAGCTTTCTTT
>TRBV7-9|TRBJ1-5|NA|NA
CASSSGENQPQHF
TGTGCCAGCAGCTCAGGGGAGAATCAGCCCCAGCATTTT
>TRBV5-4|TRBJ2-7|NA|TRBD1
CASSAAGQVNEQYF
TGTGCCAGCAGCGCGGCCGGACAGGTAAACGAGCAGTACTTC
>TRBV30|TRBJ1-2|NA|NA
CAWTESANYGYTF
TGTGCCTGGACTGAATCAGCGAACTATGGCTACACCTTC
>TRBV7-2|TRBJ1-5|NA|NA
CASSLDYGQPQHF
TGTGCCAGCAGCTTAGATTACGGGCAGCCCCAGCATTTT
>TRBV21-1|TRBJ2-1|NA|NA
CASSKAMAAGENNEQFF
TGTGCCAGCAGCAAAGCGATGGCCGCGGGAGAAAACAATGAGCAGTTCTTC
>TRBV11-2|TRBJ2-7|NA|NA
CASTPERVGYEQYF
TGTGCCAGCACCCCGGAGAGGGTAGGTTACGAGCAGTACTTC
>TRBV19|TRBJ1-5|NA|TRBD1
CASSMGSGQGNQPQHF
TGTGCCAGTAGTATGGGGAGTGGACAGGGCAATCAGCCCCAGCATTTT
>TRBV28|TRBJ2-7|NA|NA
CASSLTESSYEQYF
TGTGCCAGCAGTTTGACAGAGAGCTCCTACGAGCAGTACTTC
>TRBV4-3|TRBJ2-7|NA|NA
CASSQGTPVIYEQYF
TGCGCCAGCAGCCAAGGGACTCCGGTGATTTACGAGCAGTACTTC
>TRBV5-1|TRBJ2-1|NA|NA
CASSWENSYNEQFF
TGCGCCAGCAGCTGGGAGAACTCCTACAATGAGCAGTTCTTC
>TRBV7-2|TRBJ2-1|medium-sized|NA
CASSPEYSAYNEQFF
TGTGCCAGCAGCCCCGAGTACTCCGCTTACAATGAGCAGTTCTTC
>TRBV7-9|TRBJ2-5|NA|NA
CASSPEGETQYF
TGTGCCAGCAGCCCGGAGGGGGAGACCCAGTACTTC
>TRBV29-1|TRBJ2-7|NA|TRBD1
CSARDRGQSYEQYF
TGCAGCGCCAGGGACAGGGGGCAATCCTACGAGCAGTACTTC
>TRBV28|TRBJ2-6|NA|NA
CASSHPTSEANVLTF
TGTGCCAGCAGCCACCCCACTTCTGAGGCCAACGTCCTGACTTTC
>TRBV29-1|TRBJ2-1|NA|TRBD2
CSVSGTRGWYEQFF
TGCAGCGTTTCCGGGACTAGGGGGTGGTATGAGCAGTTCTTC
>TRBV2|TRBJ2-7|NA|NA
CASKSFLGGSYEQYF
TGTGCCAGCAAAAGTTTTCTGGGGGGATCGTACGAGCAGTACTTC
>TRBV7-9|TRBJ2-7|NA|TRBD2
CASSSRSFGGLAETYEQYF
TGTGCCAGCAGCTCGCGCAGTTTTGGGGGACTAGCGGAAACCTACGAGCAGTACTTC
>TRBV27|TRBJ1-4|NA|NA
CASSLSGTGNEKLFF
TGTGCCAGCAGTTTATCGGGAACAGGGAATGAAAAACTGTTTTTT
>TRBV10-3|TRBJ2-1|NA|TRBD1
CAISEDRDNEQFF
TGTGCCATCAGTGAAGACAGGGACAATGAGCAGTTCTTC
>TRBV28|TRBJ2-2|NA|TRBD2
CASSGGSSNTGELFF
TGTGCCAGCAGCGGGGGGAGCTCGAACACCGGGGAGCTGTTTTTT
>TRBV6-4|TRBJ1-2|NA|TRBD1
CASSRDSSTNGYTF
TGTGCCAGCAGCCGGGACAGTTCTACAAATGGCTACACCTTC
>TRBV29-1|TRBJ2-3|NA|TRBD2
CSARTSGRGNTQYF
TGCAGCGCCAGGACTAGCGGGAGAGGAAATACGCAGTATTTT
>TRBV29-1|TRBJ2-1|NA|TRBD2
CSALAHPGLAGGSSSYNEQFF
TGCAGCGCCCTTGCTCATCCGGGACTAGCGGGAGGTTCGAGCTCCTACAATGAGCAGTTCTTC
>TRBV19|TRBJ1-1|NA|NA
CASSPRVQGTEAFF
TGTGCCAGTAGCCCGCGTGTGCAGGGGACTGAAGCTTTCTTT
>TRBV6-1|TRBJ1-5|NA|TRBD1
CASSVGQGASNQPQHF
TGTGCCAGCAGTGTTGGGCAGGGGGCTAGCAATCAGCCCCAGCATTTT
>TRBV28|TRBJ1-1|NA|TRBD1
CASSLAPGTGGTEAFF
TGTGCCAGCAGTTTAGCCCCCGGGACAGGGGGGACTGAAGCTTTCTTT
>TRBV6-1|TRBJ2-1|NA|TRBD1
CASSARQGQQFF
TGTGCCAGCAGTGCACGACAGGGGCAGCAGTTCTTC
>TRBV21-1|TRBJ2-3|NA|NA
CASSNYLDRGFEDTQYF
TGTGCCAGCAGCAATTATCTGGACAGGGGGTTCGAAGATACGCAGTATTTT
>TRBV5-4|TRBJ2-5|NA|TRBD2
CASSWMAGVQETQYF
TGTGCCAGCAGCTGGATGGCGGGAGTCCAAGAGACCCAGTACTTC